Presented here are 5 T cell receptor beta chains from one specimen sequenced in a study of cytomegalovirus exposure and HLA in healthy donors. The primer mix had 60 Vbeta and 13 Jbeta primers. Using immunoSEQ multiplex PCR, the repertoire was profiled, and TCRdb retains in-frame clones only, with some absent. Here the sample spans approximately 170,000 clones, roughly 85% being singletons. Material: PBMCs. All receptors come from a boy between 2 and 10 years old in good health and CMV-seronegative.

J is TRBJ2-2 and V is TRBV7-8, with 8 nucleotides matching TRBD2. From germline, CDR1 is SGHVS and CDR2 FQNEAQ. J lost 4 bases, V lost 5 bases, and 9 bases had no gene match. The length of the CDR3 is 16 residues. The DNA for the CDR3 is TGTGCCAGCAGCATTCGGGGGGGAACGCCCACCGGGGAGCTGTTTTTT. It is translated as CASSIRGGTPTGELFF.

CDR3 bases: TGTGCCTCCCAACGGGGAGGCGATGCAGAGACCCAGTACTTC. Amino acids: CASQRGGDAETQYF. The chain joins TRBV6-5 to TRBJ2-5; the D gene is possibly TRBD2 (6 bases). The germline CDR1 and CDR2 sequences are MNHEY and SVGAGI. The CDR3 has 14 residues. V gave up 11 bases and J gave up 4 bases, with 20 bases separating them.

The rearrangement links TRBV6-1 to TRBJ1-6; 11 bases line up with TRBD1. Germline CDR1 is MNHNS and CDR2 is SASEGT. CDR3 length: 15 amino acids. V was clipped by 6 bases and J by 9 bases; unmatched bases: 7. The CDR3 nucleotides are TGTGCCAGCAGCGAGAAGGGACAGGGGGGTTCACCCCTCCACTTT. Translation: CASSEKGQGGSPLHF.

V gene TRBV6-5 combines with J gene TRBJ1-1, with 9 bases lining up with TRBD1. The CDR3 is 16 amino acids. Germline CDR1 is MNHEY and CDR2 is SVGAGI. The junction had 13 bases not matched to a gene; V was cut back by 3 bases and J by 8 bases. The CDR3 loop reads CASSYIPGQGRWEAFF. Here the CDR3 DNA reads TGTGCCAGCAGTTATATCCCGGGACAGGGAAGGTGGGAAGCTTTCTTT.

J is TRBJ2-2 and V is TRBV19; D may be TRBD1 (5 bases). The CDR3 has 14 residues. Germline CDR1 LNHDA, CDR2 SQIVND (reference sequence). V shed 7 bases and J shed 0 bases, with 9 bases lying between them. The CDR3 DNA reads TGTGCCAGTAAAGACAGTTCGAACACCGGGGAGCTGTTTTTT. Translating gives CASKDSSNTGELFF.